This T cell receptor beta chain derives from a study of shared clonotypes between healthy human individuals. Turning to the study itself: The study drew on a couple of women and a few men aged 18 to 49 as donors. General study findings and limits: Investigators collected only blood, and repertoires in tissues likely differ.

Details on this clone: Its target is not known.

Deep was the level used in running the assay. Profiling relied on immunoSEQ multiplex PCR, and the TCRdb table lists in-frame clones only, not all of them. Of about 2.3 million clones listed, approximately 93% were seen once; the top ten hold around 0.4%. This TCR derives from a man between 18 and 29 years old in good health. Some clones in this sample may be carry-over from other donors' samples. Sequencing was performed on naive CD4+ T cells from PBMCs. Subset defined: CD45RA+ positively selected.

The CDR3 DNA is TGTGCCAGCAGTTACCGGGCAGAAGCTAACTATGGCTACACCTTC. As protein: CASSYRAEANYGYTF. The chain recombines TRBV6-5 with TRBJ1-2; the D is unclear. Germline CDR1 is MNHEY and CDR2 is SVGAGI. The V and J ends lost 2 bases and 0 bases respectively, with 10 bases between them. This CDR3 contains 15 residues.